Below, 19 T cell receptor beta chains from the same sample are listed, as sequenced in a study of Ad26.COV2.S vaccination and SARS-CoV-2 variants. Treatment of the sample: around 19 received Ad26.COV2.S at low or high dose, single or two shots; about 5 received placebo; per-sample allocation not given. Sampling was performed 63 days after the first vaccine or placebo injection. TCRdb keeps only in-frame clones here, not all; method: immunoSEQ multiplex PCR. The table includes a few hundred thousand clones, about 88% detected once. The material was peripheral blood, obtained in a trial of Ad26.COV2.S vaccine versus placebo. The receptor source for this set is a person between 18 and 59 years old who received the Ad26.COV2.S COVID-19 vaccine or a placebo.

This sequence joins TRBV11-3 and TRBJ2-3; D remains unclear. Trimming left V 3 bases short and J 2 bases short, with 3 bases between. Germline lookup yields CDR1 SGHNT and CDR2 YENEEA. The CDR3 contains 12 residues. The CDR3 here is CASSFHTDTQYF. The CDR3 DNA follows: TGTGCCAGCAGCTTTCACACAGATACGCAGTATTTT. Based on the CDR3 plus reference TRBV11-3 and TRBJ2-3, the full variable domain is EAGVVQSPRYKIIEKKQPVAFWCNPISGHNTLYWYLQNLGQGPELLIRYENEEAVDDSQLPKDRFSAERLKGVDSTLKIQPAELGDSAVYLCASSFHTDTQYFGPGTRLTVL.

The rearrangement joins TRBV27 to TRBJ1-3, with unresolved D. V shed 5 bases and J shed 6 bases, with 14 bases lying between them. The CDR3 covers 14 residues. Germline CDR1 MNHEY, CDR2 SMNVEV (reference sequence). This CDR3 is CASSRAGYLNTIYF. DNA of the CDR3: TGTGCCAGCAGTCGGGCAGGCTATTTAAACACCATATATTTT.

The V and J genes are TRBV12-5 and TRBJ1-1, with D unresolved. Germline-derived CDR1 and CDR2 are LGHNT and FRNRAP. This CDR3 is built from 11 residues. Deletions cut 6 bases from V and 6 bases from J, with 8 bases between. The CDR3 loop is CASGRGAEAFF. The CDR3 DNA is TGTGCTAGTGGCCGGGGTGCTGAAGCTTTCTTT. The whole variable domain, filled in from reference TRBV12-5 and TRBJ1-1, reads DARVTQTPRHKVTEMGQEVTMRCQPILGHNTVFWYRQTMMQGLELLAYFRNRAPLDDSGMPKDRFSAEMPDATLATLKIQPSEPRDSAVYFCASGRGAEAFFGQGTRLTVV.

The chain is built from TRBV30 and TRBJ1-4; D gene unclear. Germline lookup yields CDR1 GTSNPN and CDR2 SVGIG (reference sequence). Between the trimmed V and J ends, which lost 1 base and 8 bases, there was a span of 5 bases. CDR3 length equals 11 residues. Here the CDR3 DNA reads TGTGCCTGGAGTGGGAGGGAAAAACTGTTTTTT. Residues: CAWSGREKLFF.

The chain combines TRBV3-1 (or the pseudogene TRBV3-2) with TRBJ2-1; TRBD2 matches 11 bases. Germline values: CDR1 LGHDT, CDR2 YNNKEL (reference sequence). The CDR3 is 16 residues long. J lost 1 base, V lost 4 bases, and 3 bases had no gene match. The CDR3: CASSRSSGRSYNEQFF. In DNA form, the CDR3 reads TGTGCCAGCAGCCGATCTAGCGGGAGGTCCTACAATGAGCAGTTCTTC.

This clone was recorded only once. The rearrangement uses TRBV28 and TRBJ2-7, with D unresolved. CDR3 length equals 13 residues. V lost 10 bases, J lost 0 bases, and 13 bases lay in between. The germline V gene has CDR1 MDHEN and CDR2 SYDVKM. CDR3 coding DNA: TGTGCCATCAGGAACACAAACTCCTACGAGCAGTACTTC. Translation gives CAIRNTNSYEQYF.

The chain combines TRBV4-1 with TRBJ2-5, with D tentatively TRBD1 or TRBD2 (5 bases each). Germline V gene lookup returns CDR1 MGHRA and CDR2 YSYEKL. The germline V and J ends were trimmed by 4 bases and 2 bases, with 14 bases remaining between them. The CDR3 runs to 15 residues. The CDR3 DNA sequence: TGCGCCAGCAGCCCTTCCGGGACCGCTCAAGAGACCCAGTACTTC. This encodes CASSPSGTAQETQYF.

The chain links TRBV19 to TRBJ2-1, with no clear D. The CDR3 contains 14 residues. Germline CDR1 LNHDA, CDR2 SQIVND (reference sequence). Trimming pared 4 bases from V and 6 bases from J, leaving 13 bases between. For the CDR3, the DNA is TGTGCCAGTAGTACCCCCGGAGCCCGCAATGAGCAGTTCTTC. Its protein product is CASSTPGARNEQFF.

V usage is TRBV5-1 and J usage is TRBJ2-7, with 8 bases aligning to TRBD2. The length of the CDR3 is 16 residues. CDR1 and CDR2 from the germline V gene are SGHRS and YFSETQ. J was trimmed by 2 bases and V by 4 bases; bases with no gene match: 11. In nucleotides, the CDR3 is TGCGCCAGCAGCCCGGGGGGGGCCCGCTCTACCTACGAGCAGTACTTC. This codes for CASSPGGARSTYEQYF.

The gene calls are TRBV5-4 and TRBJ2-7; either TRBD1 or TRBD2 may supply D (5 bases each). The CDR3 totals 14 residues. Germline CDR1 and CDR2: SGHNT and YYREEE (reference sequence). Trimming left V 3 bases short and J 5 bases short, with 15 bases between. CDR3 DNA: TGTGCCAGCAGCTATCCGGGACCCCCGGACGAGCAGTACTTC. Its translation: CASSYPGPPDEQYF.

CDR3 nucleotide sequence: TGTGCCAGCAGCTTAACGACCAATCAGCCCCAGCATTTT. This gives the protein CASSLTTNQPQHF. This rearrangement joins TRBV5-6 to TRBJ1-5; no clear D gene. The CDR3 is 13 residues long. CDR1 and CDR2 from the germline V gene are SGHDT and YYEEEE. V lost 2 bases and J lost 3, with 6 bases in between.

In the case of this clone: Other DNA sequences from this sample encode an identical CDR3 as well. V and J are TRBV7-2 and TRBJ1-5; no firm D call. V dropped 2 bases and J dropped 1 base, with 3 bases sitting between them. The CDR3 is 13 residues long. Germline CDR1 SGHTA, CDR2 FQGNSA. CDR3 coding DNA: TGTGCCAGCAGCTTACGCAGCAATCAGCCCCAGCATTTT. Protein: CASSLRSNQPQHF.

This clone appeared once. The chain is built from TRBV5-6 and TRBJ2-1, with 7 positions matching TRBD2. The germline gives CDR1 SGHDT, CDR2 YYEEEE. CDR3 length: 16 residues. Trimming took 1 base from V and 6 from J; bases not matched to a gene: 10. This CDR3 reads CASSLIRGREVNEQFF. CDR3 in DNA: TGTGCCAGCAGCTTGATACGGGGGAGGGAGGTCAATGAGCAGTTCTTC.

The rearrangement joins TRBV3-1 (or the pseudogene TRBV3-2) to TRBJ1-6; possible D gene TRBD1, 5 bases. The CDR3 spans 13 residues. V lost 8 bases to trimming and J lost 6 bases, with 11 bases between them. Germline lookup yields CDR1 LGHDT and CDR2 YNNKEL (reference sequence). CDR3 nucleotides: TGTGCCAGCCGGCAGGGCAGTAATTCACCCCTCCACTTT. Amino acid sequence: CASRQGSNSPLHF.

The sample holds one count of this clone. The V and J genes are TRBV5-1 and TRBJ2-3; 7 bases align to TRBD1. CDR1 is SGHRS and CDR2 is YFSETQ in the germline V gene. This CDR3 has 15 amino acids. V dropped 4 bases and J dropped 5; count of bases not matched to a gene: 10. CDR3 in amino acids: CASSERTGLGDTQYF. The CDR3 coding sequence is TGCGCCAGCAGCGAACGGACAGGTCTCGGAGATACGCAGTATTTT.

The J gene is TRBJ1-5, the V gene TRBV6-5, with D uncertain. V lost 7 bases and J lost 1, with 8 bases in between. The CDR3 is made up of 13 amino acids. Germline V gene lookup returns CDR1 MNHEY and CDR2 SVGAGI. The CDR3 is CASTPESNQPQHF. CDR3 DNA sequence: TGTGCCAGCACCCCGGAAAGCAATCAGCCCCAGCATTTT.

The chain joins TRBV5-1 to TRBJ1-4, with a tentative D call TRBD1 (5 bases). The V end was cut by 2 bases, the J end by 4 bases, with 12 bases between. This CDR3 is 15 amino acids long. The germline V gene encodes CDR1 SGHRS and CDR2 YFSETQ. In DNA, the CDR3 is TGCGCCAGCAGCTTCGGGGGGACCGGTAATGAAAAACTGTTTTTT. This gives the protein CASSFGGTGNEKLFF.

The rearrangement joins TRBV7-9 to TRBJ2-5; TRBD1 aligns across 7 bases. This CDR3 is built from 17 residues. Germline V CDR1 and CDR2: SEHNR, FQNEAQ (reference sequence). V was pared by 5 bases and J by 5 bases, with 17 bases of the junction left unmatched. DNA for the CDR3: TGTGCCAGCAGCCTTTTACTGCAGGGTTTAGGGGGCGAGACCCAGTACTTC. The encoded protein is CASSLLLQGLGGETQYF.

The rearrangement joins TRBV5-4 to TRBJ2-6; D is uncertain. Trimming removed 4 bases at V and 4 bases at J, with 15 bases between. Germline V gene data show CDR1 as SGHNT and CDR2 as YYREEE (reference sequence). There are 16 residues in the CDR3. The CDR3 DNA reads TGTGCCAGCAGCCGCGGTGCGCCCCGGGGGGCCAACGTCCTGACTTTC. This gives the protein CASSRGAPRGANVLTF.